Following are 20 T cell receptor beta chains from one sample sequenced in a study of T cell responses to AZD1222 COVID-19 vaccine. Produced via immunoSEQ multiplex PCR; TCRdb's table is partial and in-frame only. The sample consists of about 59,000 clones, 89% of them appearing once. Sequencing used peripheral blood, obtained 28 days after the second AZD1222 dose. Receptors originate from an adult who received the AZD1222 COVID-19 vaccine.

V usage is TRBV11-2 and J usage is TRBJ1-2, with unresolved D. Between the trimmed V and J ends, which lost 0 bases and 3 bases, there was a span of 11 bases. Germline values: CDR1 SGHAT, CDR2 FQNNGV. This CDR3 is 15 amino acids long. CDR3 loop: CASSLDPTFHYGYTF. For the CDR3, the DNA is TGTGCCAGCAGCTTAGACCCGACATTCCACTATGGCTACACCTTC.

V is TRBV19 and J is TRBJ1-2; D remains unclear. The CDR3 has 14 amino acids. The germline CDR1 and CDR2 sequences are LNHDA and SQIVND (reference sequence). V was clipped by 3 bases and J by 4 bases, with 12 bases between them. In DNA form, the CDR3 reads TGTGCCAGTAGTATCTGGGCCGAAAGCTATGGCTACACCTTC. It is translated as CASSIWAESYGYTF.

The rearrangement links TRBV5-1 to TRBJ2-2, with D maybe TRBD1 (6 bases). CDR3 length: 16 amino acids. Germline CDR1 reads SGHRS; CDR2 reads YFSETQ. V dropped 1 base and J dropped 0 bases, with 10 bases sitting between them. Here the CDR3 reads CASSLWGPPNTGELFF. CDR3 in DNA: TGCGCCAGCAGCTTGTGGGGGCCTCCGAACACCGGGGAGCTGTTTTTT. The variable domain in full, with the rest retrieved from reference TRBV5-1 and TRBJ2-2, is KAGVTQTPRYLIKTRGQQVTLSCSPISGHRSVSWYQQTPGQGLQFLFEYFSETQRNKGNFPGRFSGRQFSNSRSEMNVSTLELGDSALYLCASSLWGPPNTGELFFGEGSRLTVL.

This sequence joins TRBV7-2 and TRBJ1-5, with D hard to call. The V end lost 3 bases, the J end lost 3 bases, and 12 bases lay between the germline ends. Germline CDR1 reads SGHTA; CDR2 reads FQGNSA. The CDR3 loop spans 15 amino acids. The CDR3 coding sequence is TGTGCCAGCAGCTTCGTGGCGGGTTCCAATCAGCCCCAGCATTTT. Translation gives CASSFVAGSNQPQHF.

The chain joins TRBV6-1 to TRBJ2-3; 9 bases match TRBD2. The length of the CDR3 is 14 residues. Trimming cost V 4 bases and J 1 base; bases outside gene matches: 0. Germline assignment: CDR1 MNHNS and CDR2 SASEGT. CDR3 nucleotide sequence: TGTGCCAGCAGTGTAGCGGGAGGCACAGATACGCAGTATTTT. Amino acid sequence: CASSVAGGTDTQYF.

The chain carries TRBV11-2 and TRBJ1-6; D gene uncertain. The CDR3 extends over 15 amino acids. CDR1 is SGHAT and CDR2 is FQNNGV in the germline V gene. V was cut by 2 bases and J by 10 bases, with 15 bases left in between. CDR3 protein: CASSLSGPRGSPLHF. CDR3 nucleotides: TGTGCCAGCAGCTTATCCGGCCCGCGAGGATCACCCCTCCACTTT. The entire variable domain, with the rest obtained from reference TRBV11-2 and TRBJ1-6, is as follows: EAGVAQSPRYKIIEKRQSVAFWCNPISGHATLYWYQQILGQGPKLLIQFQNNGVVDDSQLPKDRFSAERLKGVDSTLKIQPAKLEDSAVYLCASSLSGPRGSPLHFGNGTRLTVT.

This chain connects TRBV29-1 to TRBJ2-2; 8 nucleotides line up with TRBD1. Trimming took 6 bases from V and 1 from J; bases not matched to a gene: 4. CDR1 and CDR2 (germline): SQVTM, ANQGSEA. The CDR3 extends over 14 amino acids. Here the CDR3 reads CSVPGTGNTGELFF. In DNA, the CDR3 is TGCAGCGTACCCGGGACAGGGAACACCGGGGAGCTGTTTTTT.

This clone was counted between two and nine times. This chain links TRBV28 with TRBJ1-2, with D unclear. The V gene lost 7 bases and the J gene lost 0 bases, with 12 bases spanning the gap. CDR3 size: 14 residues. Looked up from germline, CDR1 is MDHEN and CDR2 is SYDVKM. The CDR3 DNA reads TGTGCCAGCACCCTGAGACCAGCTAACTATGGCTACACCTTC. It translates to CASTLRPANYGYTF.

This chain joins TRBV5-1 and TRBJ1-4, with D unresolved. Germline assignment: CDR1 SGHRS and CDR2 YFSETQ. The CDR3 is made up of 15 amino acids. V lost 1 base and J 0 bases, leaving 7 bases between the germline ends. The CDR3 DNA reads as TGCGCCAGCAGCTTGTACCCCACAACTAATGAAAAACTGTTTTTT. Translated, it gives CASSLYPTTNEKLFF.

The CDR3: CASSTGVGQPQHF. CDR3 nucleotides: TGCGCCAGCAGTACAGGGGTTGGACAGCCCCAGCATTTT. The rearrangement links TRBV10-1 to TRBJ1-5, with 7 bases aligning to TRBD1. Germline V gene data show CDR1 as WNHNN and CDR2 as SYGVQD (reference sequence). Germline trimming cut 5 bases from V and 7 bases from J; bases unmatched to any gene: 5. This CDR3 contains 13 residues.

The rearrangement uses TRBV2 and TRBJ1-6; D is possibly TRBD1 (5 bases). Germline loops: CDR1 SNHLY, CDR2 FYNNEI. V lost 7 bases and J 5 bases, leaving 15 bases between the germline ends. This CDR3 is 15 amino acids long. The CDR3 reads CASIPNRQNNSPLHF. The CDR3 DNA reads TGTGCCAGCATCCCGAACCGACAGAATAATTCACCCCTCCACTTT.

V gene TRBV9 combines with J gene TRBJ2-7; no reliable D call. V lost 0 bases, J lost 2 bases, and 12 bases lay in between. This CDR3 spans 15 amino acids. In germline, CDR1 is SGDLS, CDR2 YYNGEE. The CDR3 DNA is TGTGCCAGCAGCGTAGGAGGCCGCAGTCCCTACGAGCAGTACTTC. Translated, it gives CASSVGGRSPYEQYF.

This sequence joins TRBV27 and TRBJ2-7, with TRBD2 matching over 13 bases. This CDR3 comprises 16 residues. Germline-derived CDR1 and CDR2 are MNHEY and SMNVEV (reference sequence). With V trimmed by 9 bases and J by 2 bases, 10 bases remained unmatched. DNA for the CDR3: TGTGCCAGTCGACTAGCGGGAGGACCCGACACCTACGAGCAGTACTTC. Its translation is CASRLAGGPDTYEQYF.

The V and J genes are TRBV7-9 and TRBJ1-2; 7 bases are a match to TRBD1. The V and J ends lost 5 bases and 5 bases, in that order; junction bases with no gene match: 5. The CDR3 consists of 13 residues. Germline V gene data show CDR1 as SEHNR and CDR2 as FQNEAQ (reference sequence). DNA for the CDR3: TGTGCCAGCAGCACACGACAGGGTTATGGCTACACCTTC. Translated: CASSTRQGYGYTF.

The J gene is TRBJ1-5, the V gene TRBV5-5, with no clear D. Germline CDR1 is SGHKS and CDR2 is YYEKEE (reference sequence). The germline V and J ends were trimmed by 4 bases and 7 bases, with 12 bases remaining between them. The CDR3 length is 13 residues. CDR3 residues: CASSLAVQQPQHF. The CDR3 DNA follows: TGTGCCAGCAGCCTGGCGGTCCAGCAGCCCCAGCATTTT.

This clone came up once. The chain employs TRBV4-2 and TRBJ1-3, with 12 nucleotides matching TRBD1. J lost 4 bases, V lost 0 bases, and 4 bases had no gene match. The germline CDR1 and CDR2 sequences are LGHNA and YNFKEQ. The CDR3 covers 17 residues. The CDR3 nucleotides are TGTGCCAGCAGCCAAGACCGGGACAGGGGGCTCGGAAACACCATATATTTT. Protein: CASSQDRDRGLGNTIYF.

CDR3 sequence (DNA): TGTGCCAGCAGCTTGGACAGGGGGCGAGTCACAGATACGCAGTATTTT. As protein: CASSLDRGRVTDTQYF. The chain has TRBV5-4 and TRBJ2-3; 9 nucleotides match TRBD1. Germline CDR1 is SGHNT and CDR2 is YYREEE (reference sequence). The V segment lost 0 bases and the J segment 2 bases; nucleotides outside the gene matches: 4. The CDR3 is 16 residues long.

The chain carries TRBV5-1 and TRBJ2-2; 14 nucleotides match TRBD2. This CDR3 is built from 15 residues. Germline CDR1 reads SGHRS; CDR2 reads YFSETQ. V shed 7 bases, J shed 5 bases, and the junction held 4 bases outside the gene matches. DNA for the CDR3: TGCGCCAGCGGCGGGACTAGCGGGAGTACCGGGGAGCTGTTTTTT. Translating gives CASGGTSGSTGELFF.

The chain links TRBV5-6 to TRBJ2-7, with 9 nucleotides matching TRBD1. The CDR3 sequence is 16 residues long. Germline values: CDR1 SGHDT, CDR2 YYEEEE. Trimming at V came to 5 bases and at J to 0 bases, leaving 9 bases not matched to a gene. In DNA form, the CDR3 reads TGTGCCAGCAGGACAGGGGGTCTGGTTAGCTCCTACGAGCAGTACTTC. It codes for CASRTGGLVSSYEQYF.

V is TRBV9 and J is TRBJ2-2; 11 bases agree with TRBD2. CDR1 is SGDLS and CDR2 is YYNGEE in the germline V gene. This CDR3 comprises 20 residues. After removal of 3 bases from V and 2 bases from J, the junction contained 15 bases not matched to a gene. For the CDR3, the DNA is TGTGCCAGCAGCGGACCTAGCGGGGGGACCCGGTACATCAACACCGGGGAGCTGTTTTTT. Its protein product is CASSGPSGGTRYINTGELFF.